What follows are 7 T cell receptor beta chains derived from one specimen sequenced in a study of blood T cells in healthy people across ages. A second PCR of roughly 6 to 12 cycles used a sample-barcoded 5' primer and a J-beta primer mix. TCRdb processed the 5' RACE reads anew with MiXCR; each CDR3 protein has one entry. The sample has 1.8 million or so distinct CDR3 sequences, roughly two fifths seen once; the top ten hold more than 20%. Sequences were obtained from blood. These receptors all come from a human donor in good health.

V gene TRBV4-3 combines with J gene TRBJ2-5; the D gene is possibly TRBD2 (5 bases). The DNA end favors TRBJ2-7, so the J call may be wrong. Germline CDR1 LGHNA, CDR2 YSLEER. CDR3 length equals 18 residues. CDR3 loop: CASSQDGEPDLFQNEQYF. CDR3 nucleotides: TGCGCCAGCAGCCAAGATGGGGAGCCGGACCTATTTCAAAACGAGCAGTACTTC.

This clonotype was detected ten times or more. This chain uses TRBV27 with TRBJ2-7; D is ambiguous. V lost 5 bases, J lost 6 bases, and 11 bases lay in between. CDR3 length: 12 amino acids. CDR1 is MNHEY and CDR2 is SMNVEV in the germline V gene (reference sequence). CDR3 in DNA: TGTGCCAGCAGTCCGGGTGGCAGCGAGCAGTACTTC. Its protein is CASSPGGSEQYF.

This rearrangement joins TRBV27 to TRBJ2-1; 12 nucleotides align to TRBD2. With 2 bases clipped from V and 7 bases from J, the junction kept 9 bases outside the gene matches. Germline V gene lookup returns CDR1 MNHEY and CDR2 SMNVEV (reference sequence). The CDR3 consists of 17 residues. CDR3 nucleotides: TGTGCCAGCAGTTTACCCACTCCGGGACTAGCGGGTAATGAGCAGTTCTTC. Translating gives CASSLPTPGLAGNEQFF.

For this clonotype: The junction and the germline gene differ at one end; a read error may be behind it. The gene calls are TRBV19 and TRBJ2-3; D call uncertain. There are 16 residues in the CDR3. In germline, CDR1 is LNHDA, CDR2 SQIVND (reference sequence). The CDR3 DNA reads as TGTGCCAGTAGTACGGCTAGATTAGTACACACAGATACGCGGTATTTT. Its protein product is CASSTARLVHTDTRYF.

This rearrangement joins TRBV6-1 to TRBJ1-1; 7 bases agree with TRBD1. After removal of 1 base from V and 1 base from J, the junction contained 9 bases not matched to a gene. The length of the CDR3 is 17 residues. Germline V CDR1 and CDR2: MNHNS, SASEGT. The CDR3 nucleotides read TGTGCCAGCAGTGAAGAAGGGGGAGGGGGCGAGAACACTGAAGCTTTCTTT. This gives the protein CASSEEGGGGENTEAFF.

The rearrangement uses TRBV20-1 and TRBJ2-7; D perhaps matches TRBD2 (7 bases). V was clipped by 0 bases and J by 6 bases, with 18 bases between them. There are 15 residues in the CDR3. Germline V gives CDR1 DFQATT, CDR2 SNEGSKA (reference sequence). The CDR3 nucleotides are TGCAGTGCTAGAGATTCGGGGGGCAACCTTGTCGAGCAGTACTTC. This encodes CSARDSGGNLVEQYF.

The V gene is TRBV7-8, the J gene TRBJ1-1; 9 nucleotides align to TRBD1. The CDR3 has 12 amino acids. Trimming removed 5 bases from V and 11 bases from J; junction bases left unmatched: 6. Germline lookup yields CDR1 SGHVS and CDR2 FQNEAQ. CDR3 in amino acids: CASSQTGGHAFF. In nucleotides, the CDR3 is TGTGCCAGCAGCCAAACAGGGGGCCATGCTTTCTTT. The whole variable domain, filled in from reference TRBV7-8 and TRBJ1-1, reads GAGVSQSPRYKVAKRGQDVALRCDPISGHVSLFWYQQALGQGPEFLTYFQNEAQLDKSGLPSDRFFAERPEGSVSTLKIQRTQQEDSAVYLCASSQTGGHAFFGQGTRLTVV.